What follows is one T cell receptor (beta chain) and its context. The sample belongs to a study of control samples from healthy donors and cancer patients. Libraries were prepared by immunoSEQ multiplex PCR; TCRdb keeps only in-frame clonotypes and omits some of them. Of more than 150,000 clones in the sample, more than 85% are singletons; the top ten hold roughly 0.64%. The V end lost 9 bases, the J end lost 2 bases, and 12 bases lay between the germline ends. CDR3 length: 13 residues. Germline V gene lookup returns CDR1 LGHNA and CDR2 YSLEER. The chain uses TRBV4-3 and TRBJ2-3; no firm D call. Material for sequencing was blood. The receptor was isolated from a woman aged 30 to 39 in good health. The CDR3 protein is CASAARITDTQYF. The CDR3 nucleotides read TGCGCCAGTGCAGCTAGGATCACAGATACGCAGTATTTT.